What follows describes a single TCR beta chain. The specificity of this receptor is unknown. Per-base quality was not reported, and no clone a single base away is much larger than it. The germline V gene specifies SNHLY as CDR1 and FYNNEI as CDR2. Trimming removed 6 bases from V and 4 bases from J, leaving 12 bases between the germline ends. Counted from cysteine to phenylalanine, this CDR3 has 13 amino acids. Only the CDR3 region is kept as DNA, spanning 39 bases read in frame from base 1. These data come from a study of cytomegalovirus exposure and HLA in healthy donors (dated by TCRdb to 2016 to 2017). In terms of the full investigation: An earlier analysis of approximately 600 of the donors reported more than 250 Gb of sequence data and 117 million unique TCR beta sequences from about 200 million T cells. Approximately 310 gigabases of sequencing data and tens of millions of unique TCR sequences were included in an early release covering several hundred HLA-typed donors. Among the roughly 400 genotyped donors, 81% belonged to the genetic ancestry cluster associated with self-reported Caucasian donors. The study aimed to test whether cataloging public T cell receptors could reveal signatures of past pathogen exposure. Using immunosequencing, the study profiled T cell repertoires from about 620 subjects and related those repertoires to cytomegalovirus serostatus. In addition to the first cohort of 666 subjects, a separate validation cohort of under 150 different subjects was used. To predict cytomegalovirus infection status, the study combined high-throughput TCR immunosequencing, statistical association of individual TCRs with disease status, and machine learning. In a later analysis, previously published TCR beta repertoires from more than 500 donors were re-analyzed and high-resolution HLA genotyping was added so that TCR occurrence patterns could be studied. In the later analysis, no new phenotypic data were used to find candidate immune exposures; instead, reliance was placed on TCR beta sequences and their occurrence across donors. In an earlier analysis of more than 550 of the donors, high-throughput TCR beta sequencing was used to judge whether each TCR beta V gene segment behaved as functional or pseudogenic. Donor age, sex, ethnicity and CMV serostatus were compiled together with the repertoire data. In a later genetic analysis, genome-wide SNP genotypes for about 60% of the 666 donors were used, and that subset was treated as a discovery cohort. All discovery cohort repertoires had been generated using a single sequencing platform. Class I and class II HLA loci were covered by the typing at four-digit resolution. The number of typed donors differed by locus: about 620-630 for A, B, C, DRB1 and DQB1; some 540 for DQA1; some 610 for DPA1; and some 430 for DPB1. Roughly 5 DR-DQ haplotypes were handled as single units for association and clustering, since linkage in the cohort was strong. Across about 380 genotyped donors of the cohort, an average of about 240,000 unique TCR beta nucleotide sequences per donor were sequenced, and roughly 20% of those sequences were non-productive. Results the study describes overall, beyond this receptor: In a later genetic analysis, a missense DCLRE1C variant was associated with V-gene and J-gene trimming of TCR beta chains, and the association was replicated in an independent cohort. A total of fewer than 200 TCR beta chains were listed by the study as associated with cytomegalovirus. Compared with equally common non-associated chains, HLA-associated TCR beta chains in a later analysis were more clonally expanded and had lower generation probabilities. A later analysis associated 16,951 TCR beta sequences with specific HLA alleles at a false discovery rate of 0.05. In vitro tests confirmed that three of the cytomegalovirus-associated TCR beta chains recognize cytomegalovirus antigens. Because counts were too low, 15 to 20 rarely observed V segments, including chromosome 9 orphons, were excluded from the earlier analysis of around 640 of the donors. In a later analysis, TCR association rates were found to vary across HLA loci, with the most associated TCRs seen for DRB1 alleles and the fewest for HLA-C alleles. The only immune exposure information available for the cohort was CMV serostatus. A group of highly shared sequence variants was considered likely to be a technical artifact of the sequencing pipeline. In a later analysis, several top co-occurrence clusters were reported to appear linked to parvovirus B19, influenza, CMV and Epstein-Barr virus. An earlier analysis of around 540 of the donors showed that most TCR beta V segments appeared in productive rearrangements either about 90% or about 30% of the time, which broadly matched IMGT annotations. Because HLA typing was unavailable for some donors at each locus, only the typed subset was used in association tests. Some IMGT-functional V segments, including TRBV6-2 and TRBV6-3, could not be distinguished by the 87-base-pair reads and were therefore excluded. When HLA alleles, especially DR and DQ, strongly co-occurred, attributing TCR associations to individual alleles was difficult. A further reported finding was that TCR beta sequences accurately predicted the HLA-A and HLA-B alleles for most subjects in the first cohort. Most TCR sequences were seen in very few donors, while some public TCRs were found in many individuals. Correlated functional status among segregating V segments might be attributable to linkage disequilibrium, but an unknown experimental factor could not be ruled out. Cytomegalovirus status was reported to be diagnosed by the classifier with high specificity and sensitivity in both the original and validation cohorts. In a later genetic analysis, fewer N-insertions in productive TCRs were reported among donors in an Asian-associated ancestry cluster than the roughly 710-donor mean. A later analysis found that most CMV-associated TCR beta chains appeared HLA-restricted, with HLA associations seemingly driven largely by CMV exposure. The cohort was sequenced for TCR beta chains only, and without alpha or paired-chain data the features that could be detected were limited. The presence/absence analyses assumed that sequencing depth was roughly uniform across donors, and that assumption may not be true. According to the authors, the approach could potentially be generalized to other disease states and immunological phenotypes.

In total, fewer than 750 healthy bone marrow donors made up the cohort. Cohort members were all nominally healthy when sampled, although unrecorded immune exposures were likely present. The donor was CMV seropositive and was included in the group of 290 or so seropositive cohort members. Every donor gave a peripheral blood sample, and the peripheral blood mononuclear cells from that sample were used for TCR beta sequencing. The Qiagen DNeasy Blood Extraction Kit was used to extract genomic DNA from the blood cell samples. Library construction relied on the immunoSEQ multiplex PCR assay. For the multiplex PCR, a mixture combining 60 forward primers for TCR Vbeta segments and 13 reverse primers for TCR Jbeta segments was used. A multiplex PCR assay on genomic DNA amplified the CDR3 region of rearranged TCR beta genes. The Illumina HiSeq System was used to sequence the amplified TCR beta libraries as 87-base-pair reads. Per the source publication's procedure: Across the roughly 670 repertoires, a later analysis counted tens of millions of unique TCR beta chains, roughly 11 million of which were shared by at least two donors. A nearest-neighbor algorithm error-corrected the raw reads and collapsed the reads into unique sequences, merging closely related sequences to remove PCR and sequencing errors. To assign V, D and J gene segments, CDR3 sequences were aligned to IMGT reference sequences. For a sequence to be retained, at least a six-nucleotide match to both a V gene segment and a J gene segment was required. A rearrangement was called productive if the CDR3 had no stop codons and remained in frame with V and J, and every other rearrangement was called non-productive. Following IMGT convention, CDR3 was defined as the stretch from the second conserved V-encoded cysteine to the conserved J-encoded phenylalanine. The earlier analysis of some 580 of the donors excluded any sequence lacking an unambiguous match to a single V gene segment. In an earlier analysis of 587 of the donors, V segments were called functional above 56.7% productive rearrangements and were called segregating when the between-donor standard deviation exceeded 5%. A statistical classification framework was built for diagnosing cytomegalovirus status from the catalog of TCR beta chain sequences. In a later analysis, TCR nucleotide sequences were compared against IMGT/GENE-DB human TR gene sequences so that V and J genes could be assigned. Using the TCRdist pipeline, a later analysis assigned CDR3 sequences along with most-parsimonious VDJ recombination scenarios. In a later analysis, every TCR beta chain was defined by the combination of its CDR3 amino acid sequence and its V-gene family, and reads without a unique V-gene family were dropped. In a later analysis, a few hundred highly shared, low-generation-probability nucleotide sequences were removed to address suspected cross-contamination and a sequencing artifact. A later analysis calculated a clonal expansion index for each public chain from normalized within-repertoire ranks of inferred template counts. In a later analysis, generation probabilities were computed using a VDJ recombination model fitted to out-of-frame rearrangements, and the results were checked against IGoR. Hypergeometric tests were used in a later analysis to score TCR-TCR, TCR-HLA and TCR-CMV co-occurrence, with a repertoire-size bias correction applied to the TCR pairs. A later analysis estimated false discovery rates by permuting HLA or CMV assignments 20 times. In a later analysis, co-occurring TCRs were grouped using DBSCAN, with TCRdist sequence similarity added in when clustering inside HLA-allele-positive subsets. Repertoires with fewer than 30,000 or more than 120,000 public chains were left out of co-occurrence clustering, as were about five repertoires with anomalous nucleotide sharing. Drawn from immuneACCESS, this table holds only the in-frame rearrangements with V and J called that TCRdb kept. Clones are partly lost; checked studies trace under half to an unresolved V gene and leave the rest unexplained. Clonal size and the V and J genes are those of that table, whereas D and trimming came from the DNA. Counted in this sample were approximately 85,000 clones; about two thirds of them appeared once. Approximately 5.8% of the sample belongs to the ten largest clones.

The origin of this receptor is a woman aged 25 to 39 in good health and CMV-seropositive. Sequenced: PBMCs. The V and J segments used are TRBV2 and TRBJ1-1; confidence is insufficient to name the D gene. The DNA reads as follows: TGTGCCAGCAGACTGAGGGTTGGCACTGAAGCTTTCTTT. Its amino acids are CASRLRVGTEAFF.